One TCR beta chain is described in this entry. The sample belongs to a study of CD8 T cells in Susac syndrome. Random hexamers were used to reverse transcribe an amount of 0.5 to 1 ug RNA. MiXCR, run by TCRdb on the immunoSEQ multiplex PCR reads, gives a single entry per CDR3 protein. The profile shows some 77,000 distinct CDR3 sequences, more than 85% of them singletons. The ends were cut back, 3 bases at V and 4 bases at J, with 14 bases in the middle. CDR1 is SGHNT and CDR2 is YYREEE in the germline V gene (reference sequence). CDR3 length: 15 amino acids. The specimen was CD4+ T cells from PBMCs. This chain links TRBV5-4 with TRBJ1-5; tentative D call: TRBD1 (5 bases). This receptor was obtained from a human donor with Susac syndrome. For the CDR3, the DNA is TGTGCCAGCAGCTCCGGTGAGGGGCCAAATCAGCCCCAGCATTTT. Protein sequence: CASSSGEGPNQPQHF.